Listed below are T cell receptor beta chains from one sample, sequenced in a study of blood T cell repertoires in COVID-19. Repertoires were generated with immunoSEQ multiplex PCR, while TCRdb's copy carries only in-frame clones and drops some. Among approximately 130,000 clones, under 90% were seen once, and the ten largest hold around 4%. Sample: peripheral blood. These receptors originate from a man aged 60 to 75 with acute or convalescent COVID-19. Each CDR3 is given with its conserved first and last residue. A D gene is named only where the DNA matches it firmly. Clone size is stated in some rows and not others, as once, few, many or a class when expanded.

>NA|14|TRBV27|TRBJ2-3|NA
TGTGCCAGCAGTCTGGTCAGGGAGGCAGATACGCAGTATTTT
CASSLVREADTQYF
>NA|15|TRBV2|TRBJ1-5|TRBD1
TGTGCCAGCAGGGCGACAGGGGCTAGCAATCAGCCCCAGCATTTT
CASRATGASNQPQHF
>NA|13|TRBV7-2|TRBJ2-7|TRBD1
TGTGCCAGCAGGACAGGGGGCTCCTACGAGCAGTACTTC
CASRTGGSYEQYF
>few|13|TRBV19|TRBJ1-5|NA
TGTGCCAGTAGTTCCCTTAGCAATCAGCCCCAGCATTTT
CASSSLSNQPQHF
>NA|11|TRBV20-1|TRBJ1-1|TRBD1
TGCGGCCAGGGGGCGGGTACTGAAGCTTTCTTT
CGQGAGTEAFF
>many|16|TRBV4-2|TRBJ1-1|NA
TGTGCCAGCAGCCAAGTGGGATCAAGGGGTGACCCTGGGGCTTTCTTT
CASSQVGSRGDPGAFF
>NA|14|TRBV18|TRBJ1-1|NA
TGTGCCAGCTCACCACTCGGGGAGGCCACTGAAGCTTTCTTT
CASSPLGEATEAFF
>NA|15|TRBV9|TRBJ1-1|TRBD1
TGTGCCAGCAGCCCACAGGGGATGACCAACACTGAAGCTTTCTTT
CASSPQGMTNTEAFF
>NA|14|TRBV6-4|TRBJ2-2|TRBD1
TGTGCCAGCCCTTACAGGGGGCGAACCGGGGAGCTGTTTTTT
CASPYRGRTGELFF
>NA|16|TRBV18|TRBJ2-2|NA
TGTGCCAGCTCACCACCGTTGGGACTTAACACCGGGGAGCTGTTTTTT
CASSPPLGLNTGELFF
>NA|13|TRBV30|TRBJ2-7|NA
TGTGCCTGGAGTTCGGGTGGGTCCTACGAGCAGTACTTC
CAWSSGGSYEQYF
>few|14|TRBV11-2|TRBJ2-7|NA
TGTGCCAGCAGCGGGCTATGGGCGTCCTACGAGCAGTACTTC
CASSGLWASYEQYF
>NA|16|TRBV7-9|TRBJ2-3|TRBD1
TGTGCCAGCAGCCCCCTAGGGGGCTTGGGTACAGATACGCAGTATTTT
CASSPLGGLGTDTQYF
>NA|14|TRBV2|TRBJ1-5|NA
TGTGCCAGCAGGGCAGGGCTAGGCAATCAGCCCCAGCATTTT
CASRAGLGNQPQHF
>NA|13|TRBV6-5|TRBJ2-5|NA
TGTGCCAGCGAGCCGTTCAAGCGCGAGACCCAGTACTTC
CASEPFKRETQYF
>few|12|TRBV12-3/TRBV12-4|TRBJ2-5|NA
TGTGCCAGCAGCCGACAGCAAGAGACCCAGTACTTC
CASSRQQETQYF
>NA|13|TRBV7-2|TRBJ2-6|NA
TGTGCCAGCTCGGGAACTGGGGCCAACGTCCTGACTTTC
CASSGTGANVLTF
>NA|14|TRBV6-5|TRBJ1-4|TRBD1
TGTGCCAGCAGTCTGGACAGGGTTAAAGAAAAACTGTTTTTT
CASSLDRVKEKLFF
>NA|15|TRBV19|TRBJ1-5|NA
TGTGCCAGTAGTATCCGGACAGCCCACAATCAGCCCCAGCATTTT
CASSIRTAHNQPQHF
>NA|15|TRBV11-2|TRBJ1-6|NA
TGTGCCAGCAGCTTAGTCGGCAGGGGAAATTCACCCCTCCACTTT
CASSLVGRGNSPLHF
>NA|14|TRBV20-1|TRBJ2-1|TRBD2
TGCAGTGCTAGTTATAGCGGGAATGTTAATGAGCAGTTCTTC
CSASYSGNVNEQFF
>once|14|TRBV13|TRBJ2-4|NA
TGTGCCAGCAGCCCCCCTAACGCAAAAAACATTCAGTACTTC
CASSPPNAKNIQYF
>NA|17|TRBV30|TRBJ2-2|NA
TGTGCCTGGAGTCAGAGGGGGAGGGAGGAACAGGACGGGGAGCTGTTTTTT
CAWSQRGREEQDGELFF
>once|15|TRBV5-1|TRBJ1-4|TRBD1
TGCGCCAGCAGCTTGACAGGGGCAACTAATGAAAAACTGTTTTTT
CASSLTGATNEKLFF
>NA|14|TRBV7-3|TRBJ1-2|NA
TGTGCCAGCAGCCCGTCCGGGACACCATATGGCTACACCTTC
CASSPSGTPYGYTF
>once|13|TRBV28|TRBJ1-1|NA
TGTGCCAGCAGACCCGGGGGAGGGGGTGAAGCTTTCTTT
CASRPGGGGEAFF
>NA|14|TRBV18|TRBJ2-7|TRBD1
TGTGCCAGCTCAAACCAGGGGGATGCTACGGAGCAGTACTTC
CASSNQGDATEQYF
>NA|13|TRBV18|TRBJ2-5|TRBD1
TGTGCCAGCTCACTGACAGGGGCGGAGACCCAGTACTTC
CASSLTGAETQYF
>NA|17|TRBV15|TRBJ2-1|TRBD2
TGTGCCACCAGCAGCCGCGGGACTAGCTGGAAGAGAAATGAGCAGTTCTTC
CATSSRGTSWKRNEQFF
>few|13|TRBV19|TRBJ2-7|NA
TGTGCCAGTAGTGCCAGGGGACCCTACGAGCAGTACTTC
CASSARGPYEQYF
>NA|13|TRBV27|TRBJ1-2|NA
TGTGCCAGCAGTTTAGGGGTAGGGGCCGGCTACACCTTC
CASSLGVGAGYTF
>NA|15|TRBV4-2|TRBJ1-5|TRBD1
TGTGCCAGCAGCCAAGGGACAGGTCTCAATCAGCCCCAGCATTTT
CASSQGTGLNQPQHF
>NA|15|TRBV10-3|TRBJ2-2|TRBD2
TGTGCCACTACCCCGGGACTAGCGGAAACCGGGGAGCTGTTTTTT
CATTPGLAETGELFF
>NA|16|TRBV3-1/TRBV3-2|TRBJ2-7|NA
TGTGCCAGCAGCCAAGACACTGCCGGGACACCATACGAGCAGTACTTC
CASSQDTAGTPYEQYF
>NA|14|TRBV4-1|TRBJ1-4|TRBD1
TGCGCCACCGCGCAGGGGACAGTGAGAGAAAAACTGTTTTTT
CATAQGTVREKLFF
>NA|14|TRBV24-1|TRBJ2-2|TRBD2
TGTGCCACCAGCGGACTAGCGGGATCCGGGGAGCTGTTTTTT
CATSGLAGSGELFF
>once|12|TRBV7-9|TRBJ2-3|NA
TGTGCCAGCAGCCCAGGGGCAGATACGCAGTATTTT
CASSPGADTQYF
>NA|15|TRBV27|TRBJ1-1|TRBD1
TGTGCCAGCAGCCCCGGGACAGGGGCGAGGACTGAAGCTTTCTTT
CASSPGTGARTEAFF
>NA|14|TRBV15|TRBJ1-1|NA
TGTGCCACCAGCAGAGAAGCCGACAGGACTGAAGCTTTCTTT
CATSREADRTEAFF